This T cell receptor (beta chain) was captured by sequencing in a study of immune characterization of retroperitoneal liposarcoma. MiXCR, applied by TCRdb to the PCR reads, yields one record per CDR3 protein. In the table there are roughly 11,000 distinct CDR3 sequences, roughly 22% of which are singletons. CDR3 size: 16 residues. With 7 bases clipped from V and 2 bases from J, the junction kept 10 bases outside the gene matches. This clonotype is labeled medium-sized. The chain uses TRBV12-3 or TRBV12-4 and TRBJ2-3; 9 bases line up with TRBD2. Material for sequencing was blood. The source is a female donor with retroperitoneal liposarcoma. DNA for the CDR3: TGTGCCAGCACAAAAGGGCGGGAGGGCCCCACAGATACGCAGTATTTT. This encodes CASTKGREGPTDTQYF.